A selection of T cell receptor beta chains follows, all from one sample in a study of Tregs in tolerant kidney transplant recipients. TCRdb keeps only in-frame clones here, not all; method: immunoSEQ multiplex PCR. The sample lists around 230,000 clones; about four fifths were seen once. Sample: CD4+ T cells from blood. The receptors here all came from a human donor in good health. Each CDR3 is given with its conserved first and last residue. Each record gives: CDR3 protein, CDR3 DNA, V gene, clone size, J gene, D gene. A D gene is named only where the DNA matches it firmly. Clone size, where shown, is once, few, many, or a class for clones that have expanded.

CAISEANEKLFF	TGTGCCATCAGTGAGGCAAATGAAAAACTGTTTTTT	TRBV10-3	NA	TRBJ1-4	NA
CAWSVGVAKQFF	TGTGCCTGGAGTGTCGGGGTAGCGAAGCAGTTCTTC	TRBV30	NA	TRBJ2-1	NA
CASSLNSEQYF	TGTGCCAGCAGCCTAAACAGCGAGCAGTACTTC	TRBV7-9	NA	TRBJ2-7	NA
CASSAGGTYEQYF	TGTGCCAGCTCAGCGGGGGGCACCTACGAGCAGTACTTC	TRBV21-1	NA	TRBJ2-7	NA
CSVRLSEGRLEQYF	TGCAGCGTTCGTTTATCTGAGGGGCGCTTGGAGCAGTACTTC	TRBV29-1	NA	TRBJ2-7	NA
CASSLAGGNYGYTF	TGCGCCAGCAGCTTGGCCGGCGGGAACTATGGCTACACCTTC	TRBV5-1	NA	TRBJ1-2	NA
CASSYVASGKYEQYF	TGTGCCAGCAGTTACGTGGCTAGCGGGAAGTACGAGCAGTACTTC	TRBV6-5	once	TRBJ2-7	TRBD2
CASSLARQGVGYTF	TGTGCCAGCAGCTTGGCGAGACAGGGGGTTGGCTACACCTTC	TRBV5-8	few	TRBJ1-2	TRBD1
CASSPRGSYEQYF	TGTGCCAGCAGCCCAAGGGGCTCCTACGAGCAGTACTTC	TRBV14	NA	TRBJ2-7	NA
CASSYREGTEAFF	TGTGCCAGCAGTTACAGGGAGGGCACTGAAGCTTTCTTT	TRBV2	NA	TRBJ1-1	NA
CASSLEAGDEQYF	TGCGCCAGCAGCTTGGAGGCAGGGGACGAGCAGTACTTC	TRBV5-1	NA	TRBJ2-7	NA
CASSSAGPLVVGEQFF	TGTGCCAGCAGCTCTGCCGGGCCGTTAGTCGTCGGGGAGCAGTTCTTC	TRBV11-2	NA	TRBJ2-1	NA
CASSERPLSSGANVLTF	TGTGCCAGCAGTGAACGTCCTTTGAGCTCTGGGGCCAACGTCCTGACTTTC	TRBV2	NA	TRBJ2-6	NA
CSVEVQAYEQYF	TGCAGCGTTGAAGTACAGGCCTACGAGCAGTACTTC	TRBV29-1	NA	TRBJ2-7	NA
CASSYGQGNYGYTF	TGTGCCAGCAGCTACGGACAGGGAAACTATGGCTACACCTTC	TRBV5-5	once	TRBJ1-2	TRBD1
CASSLEGESYNEQFF	TGTGCCAGCAGCTTAGAAGGGGAGTCCTACAATGAGCAGTTCTTC	TRBV7-9	NA	TRBJ2-1	NA
CASKGGRLNTEAFF	TGTGCCAGTAAAGGGGGACGCCTGAACACTGAAGCTTTCTTT	TRBV19	NA	TRBJ1-1	NA
CASSQGGLSTDTQYF	TGTGCCAGCAGCCAGGGGGGGCTAAGCACAGATACGCAGTATTTT	TRBV13	NA	TRBJ2-3	NA
CASSGQSQETQYF	TGTGCCAGCAGTGGACAGAGCCAAGAGACCCAGTACTTC	TRBV2	once	TRBJ2-5	NA
CASSSGTGSNTGELFF	TGTGCCAGCAGCTCCGGGACAGGCTCCAACACCGGGGAGCTGTTTTTT	TRBV5-4	NA	TRBJ2-2	TRBD1
CASALQGTSNQPQHF	TGTGCTAGTGCCCTTCAGGGGACAAGCAATCAGCCCCAGCATTTT	TRBV12-5	once	TRBJ1-5	NA
CASSQQLLSTEAFF	TGCGCCAGCAGCCAGCAGCTGTTGAGCACTGAAGCTTTCTTT	TRBV4-1	once	TRBJ1-1	NA
CASSYDRSYGYTF	TGTGCCAGCAGTTACGACAGGAGCTATGGCTACACCTTC	TRBV6-5	NA	TRBJ1-2	NA
CASSYGTEYGYTF	TGTGCCAGCAGCTACGGGACAGAATATGGCTACACCTTC	TRBV7-2	NA	TRBJ1-2	TRBD1
CASREREGIDEQFF	TGTGCCAGTAGGGAGCGGGAGGGAATCGATGAGCAGTTCTTC	TRBV19	NA	TRBJ2-1	TRBD2
CASSNARSSYNEQFF	TGCGCCAGCAGCAACGCACGGAGCTCCTACAATGAGCAGTTCTTC	TRBV5-1	NA	TRBJ2-1	NA
CASSEEGALMNTEAFF	TGTGCCAGCAGTGAAGAGGGGGCTCTAATGAACACTGAAGCTTTCTTT	TRBV6-1	NA	TRBJ1-1	TRBD1
CASSSGLAGPPSSYNEQFF	TGTGCCAGCAGCTCGGGACTAGCGGGCCCCCCGAGCTCCTACAATGAGCAGTTCTTC	TRBV7-8	NA	TRBJ2-1	TRBD2
CASSKTAAGGYYEQYF	TGTGCCAGCAGCAAGACCGCGGCGGGGGGGTACTACGAGCAGTACTTC	TRBV7-2	NA	TRBJ2-7	TRBD2
CVSSLRPDSSYNEQFF	TGTGTCAGCAGCTTAAGACCGGACAGCTCCTACAATGAGCAGTTCTTC	TRBV11-2	NA	TRBJ2-1	NA
CASSQEVSQYGYTF	TGTGCCAGCAGCCAAGAGGTCAGTCAATATGGCTACACCTTC	TRBV4-2	NA	TRBJ1-2	NA